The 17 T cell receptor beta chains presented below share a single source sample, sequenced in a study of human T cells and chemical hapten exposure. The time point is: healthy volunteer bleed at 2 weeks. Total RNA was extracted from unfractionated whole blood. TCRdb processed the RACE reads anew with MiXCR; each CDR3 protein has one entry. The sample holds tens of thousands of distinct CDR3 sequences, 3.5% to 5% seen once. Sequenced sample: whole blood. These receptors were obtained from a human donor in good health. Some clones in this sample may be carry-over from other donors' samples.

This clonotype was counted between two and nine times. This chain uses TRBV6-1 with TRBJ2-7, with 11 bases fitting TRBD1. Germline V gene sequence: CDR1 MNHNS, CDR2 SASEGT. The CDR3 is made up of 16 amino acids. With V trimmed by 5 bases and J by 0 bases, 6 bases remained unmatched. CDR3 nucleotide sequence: TGTGCCAGCAGTCCCTCCGGGACAGGGGGCTCCTACGAGCAGTACTTC. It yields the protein CASSPSGTGGSYEQYF.

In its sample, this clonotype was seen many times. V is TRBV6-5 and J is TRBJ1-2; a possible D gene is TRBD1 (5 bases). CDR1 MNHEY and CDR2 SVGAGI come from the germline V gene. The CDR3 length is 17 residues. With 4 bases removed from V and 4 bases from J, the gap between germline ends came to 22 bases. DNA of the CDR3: TGTGCCAGCAGTTTTTCTCCCGGGACCGGGACCCTCTATGGCTACACCTTC. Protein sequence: CASSFSPGTGTLYGYTF.

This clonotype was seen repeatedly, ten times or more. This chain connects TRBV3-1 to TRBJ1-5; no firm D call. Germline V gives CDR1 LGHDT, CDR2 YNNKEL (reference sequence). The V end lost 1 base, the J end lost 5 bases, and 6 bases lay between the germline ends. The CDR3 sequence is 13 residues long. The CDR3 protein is CASSQGWDQPQHF. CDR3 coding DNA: TGTGCCAGCAGCCAAGGCTGGGATCAGCCCCAGCATTTT. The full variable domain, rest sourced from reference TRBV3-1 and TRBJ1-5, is DTAVSQTPKYLVTQMGNDKSIKCEQNLGHDTMYWYKQDSKKFLKIMFSYNNKELIINETVPNRFSPKSPDKAHLNLHINSLELGDSAVYFCASSQGWDQPQHFGDGTRLSIL.

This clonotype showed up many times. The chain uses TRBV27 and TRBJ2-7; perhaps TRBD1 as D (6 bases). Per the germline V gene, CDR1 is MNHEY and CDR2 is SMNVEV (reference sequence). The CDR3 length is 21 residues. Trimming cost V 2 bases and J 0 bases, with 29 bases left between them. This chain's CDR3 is CASSLLNRVGTRPPPSYEQYF. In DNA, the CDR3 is TGTGCCAGCAGTTTACTCAATCGGGTCGGGACACGGCCTCCCCCCTCCTACGAGCAGTACTTC.

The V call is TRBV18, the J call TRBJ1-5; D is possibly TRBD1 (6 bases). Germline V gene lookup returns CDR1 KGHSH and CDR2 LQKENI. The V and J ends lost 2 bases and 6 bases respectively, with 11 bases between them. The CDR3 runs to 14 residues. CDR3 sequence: CASSPGRGPQPQHF. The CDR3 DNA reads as TGTGCCAGCTCACCAGGGCGGGGGCCTCAGCCCCAGCATTTT.

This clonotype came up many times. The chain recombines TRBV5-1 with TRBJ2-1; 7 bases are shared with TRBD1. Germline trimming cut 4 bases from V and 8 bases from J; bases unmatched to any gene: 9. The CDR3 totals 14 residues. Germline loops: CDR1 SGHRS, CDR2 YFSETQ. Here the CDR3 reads CASSPLNDRDEQFF. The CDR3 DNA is TGCGCCAGCAGCCCCCTTAACGACAGGGATGAGCAGTTCTTC.

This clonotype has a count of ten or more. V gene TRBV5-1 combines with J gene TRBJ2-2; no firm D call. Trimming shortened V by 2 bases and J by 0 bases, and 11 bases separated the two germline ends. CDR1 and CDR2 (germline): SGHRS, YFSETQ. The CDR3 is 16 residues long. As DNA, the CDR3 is TGCGCCAGCAGCTTACAACCCATTTCGAACACCGGGGAGCTGTTTTTT. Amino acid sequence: CASSLQPISNTGELFF.

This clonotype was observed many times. CDR3 sequence reads: CASSHAKTSGETQYF. CDR3 sequence (DNA): TGTGCCAGCAGTCACGCCAAGACTAGCGGAGAGACCCAGTACTTC. The chain uses TRBV28 and TRBJ2-5; 9 positions agree with TRBD2. Unmatched junction bases numbered 8, after V lost 5 bases and J lost 4 bases. The CDR3 runs to 15 residues. From germline, CDR1 is MDHEN and CDR2 SYDVKM.

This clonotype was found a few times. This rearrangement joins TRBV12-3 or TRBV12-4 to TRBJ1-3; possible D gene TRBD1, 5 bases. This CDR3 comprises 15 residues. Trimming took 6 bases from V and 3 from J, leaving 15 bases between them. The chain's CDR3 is CASSPGGGGGNTIYF. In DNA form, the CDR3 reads TGTGCCAGCAGCCCCGGGGGGGGGGGTGGAAACACCATATATTTT.

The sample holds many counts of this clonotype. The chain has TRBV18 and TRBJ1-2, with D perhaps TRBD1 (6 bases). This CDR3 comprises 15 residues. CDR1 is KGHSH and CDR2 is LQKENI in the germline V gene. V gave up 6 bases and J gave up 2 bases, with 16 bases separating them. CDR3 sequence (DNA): TGTGCCAGCTCTCCCGAAGCGGGGGGCAACTATGGCTACACCTTC. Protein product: CASSPEAGGNYGYTF.

CDR3 region: CSVRRGPDTQYF. CDR3 coding DNA: TGCAGCGTCCGGCGAGGGCCAGATACGCAGTATTTT. The V call is TRBV29-1, the J call TRBJ2-3; tentative D call: TRBD2 (5 bases). The CDR3 totals 12 residues. Trimming stripped 6 bases from V and 4 bases from J, with 11 bases between. Germline V gene data show CDR1 as SQVTM and CDR2 as ANQGSEA.

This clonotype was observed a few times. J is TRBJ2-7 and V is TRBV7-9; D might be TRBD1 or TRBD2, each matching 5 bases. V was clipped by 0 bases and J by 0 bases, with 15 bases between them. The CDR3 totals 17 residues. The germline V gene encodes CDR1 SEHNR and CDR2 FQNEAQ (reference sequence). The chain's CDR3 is CASSLALGEGDSYEQYF. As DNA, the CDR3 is TGTGCCAGCAGCTTAGCTCTGGGGGAAGGAGACTCCTACGAGCAGTACTTC.

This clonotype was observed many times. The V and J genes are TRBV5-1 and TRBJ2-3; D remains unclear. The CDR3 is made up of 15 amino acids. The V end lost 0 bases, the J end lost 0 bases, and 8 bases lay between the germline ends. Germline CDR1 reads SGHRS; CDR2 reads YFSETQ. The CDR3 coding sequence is TGCGCCAGCAGCTTGGCGGCGGCTAGCACAGATACGCAGTATTTT. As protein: CASSLAAASTDTQYF.

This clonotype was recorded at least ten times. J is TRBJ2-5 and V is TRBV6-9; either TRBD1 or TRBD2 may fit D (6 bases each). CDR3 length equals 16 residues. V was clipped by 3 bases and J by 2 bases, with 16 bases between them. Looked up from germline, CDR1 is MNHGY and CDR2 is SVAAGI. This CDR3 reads CASSYPPGAGQETQYF. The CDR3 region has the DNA TGTGCCAGCAGTTACCCCCCGGGGGCAGGACAAGAGACCCAGTACTTC.

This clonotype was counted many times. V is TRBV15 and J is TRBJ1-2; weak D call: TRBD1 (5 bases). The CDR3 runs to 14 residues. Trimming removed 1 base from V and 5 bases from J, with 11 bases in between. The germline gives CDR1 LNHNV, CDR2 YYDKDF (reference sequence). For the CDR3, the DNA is TGTGCCACCAGCAGAGGAGGAGGGGATTATGGCTACACCTTC. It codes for CATSRGGGDYGYTF.

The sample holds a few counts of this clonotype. CDR3 loop: CSARGGYSNQPQHF. The CDR3 nucleotides are TGCAGTGCTAGGGGGGGGTATAGCAATCAGCCCCAGCATTTT. The rearrangement uses TRBV20-1 and TRBJ1-5; a possible D gene is TRBD1 (5 bases). The germline V gene has CDR1 DFQATT and CDR2 SNEGSKA (reference sequence). The CDR3 runs to 14 residues. V lost 3 bases and J lost 0, with 9 bases in between.

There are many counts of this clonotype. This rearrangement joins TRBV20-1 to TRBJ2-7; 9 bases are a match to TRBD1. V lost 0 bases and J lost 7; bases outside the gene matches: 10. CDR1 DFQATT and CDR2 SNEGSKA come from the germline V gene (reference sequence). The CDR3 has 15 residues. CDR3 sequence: CSAREGQGQLEEQYF. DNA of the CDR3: TGCAGTGCTAGAGAGGGACAGGGCCAATTGGAGGAGCAGTACTTC.